Following are 21 T cell receptor beta chains from one sample sequenced in a study of T cell responses to AZD1222 COVID-19 vaccine. The table came from immunoSEQ multiplex PCR; TCRdb's copy has only in-frame clones and leaves some out. Here the sample spans 150,000 to 200,000 clones, about 86% being singletons. The sequencing here drew on peripheral blood, taken 28 days after the second AZD1222 dose. The receptor set was obtained from an adult who received the AZD1222 COVID-19 vaccine.

The chain's CDR3 is CASSPGTYAEAFF. Written as DNA, the CDR3 is TGTGCCAGCAGCCCCGGGACGTACGCTGAAGCTTTCTTT. J is TRBJ1-1 and V is TRBV7-9; TRBD1 might be the D (5 bases). Germline CDR1 reads SEHNR; CDR2 reads FQNEAQ (reference sequence). Trimming pared 5 bases from V and 6 bases from J, leaving 13 bases between. There are 13 residues in the CDR3. The full variable domain, its missing parts supplied by reference TRBV7-9 and TRBJ1-1, is DTGVSQNPRHKITKRGQNVTFRCDPISEHNRLYWYRQTLGQGPEFLTYFQNEAQLEKSRLLSDRFSAERPKGSFSTLEIQRTEQGDSAMYLCASSPGTYAEAFFGQGTRLTVV.

The chain joins TRBV19 to TRBJ2-7; 9 bases are shared with TRBD2. The V gene's germline CDR1 is LNHDA and CDR2 SQIVND (reference sequence). The CDR3 has 14 amino acids. J gave up 1 base and V 6 bases, and 4 bases lay outside the gene matches. CDR3 residues: CASSFLAGSYEQYF. In nucleotides, the CDR3 is TGTGCCAGTAGCTTTCTAGCGGGGTCCTACGAGCAGTACTTC.

The chain joins TRBV7-2 to TRBJ2-1, with 7 bases identical to TRBD2. Germline V gene data show CDR1 as SGHTA and CDR2 as FQGNSA. The V segment lost 1 base and the J segment 5 bases; nucleotides outside the gene matches: 5. The CDR3 loop spans 15 amino acids. CDR3: CASSLDSGVHNEQFF. The DNA of the CDR3 is TGTGCCAGCAGCTTAGACAGCGGGGTCCACAATGAGCAGTTCTTC.

The V gene is TRBV6-6, the J gene TRBJ1-4; TRBD1 matches 7 bases. CDR3 length equals 14 residues. CDR1 MNHNY and CDR2 SVGAGI come from the germline V gene (reference sequence). J lost 8 bases, V lost 7 bases, and 10 bases had no gene match. The CDR3 is CASTNRQGGEKLFF. The CDR3 DNA sequence: TGTGCCAGCACCAACCGGCAGGGGGGGGAAAAACTGTTTTTT.

The J gene is TRBJ1-2, the V gene TRBV2; unclear D gene. This CDR3 is 14 amino acids long. The ends were cut back, 2 bases at V and 2 bases at J, with 9 bases in the middle. Germline V lookup: CDR1 SNHLY, CDR2 FYNNEI. CDR3 DNA sequence: TGTGCCAGCAGTGAATCGAACGCCAACTATGGCTACACCTTC. Encoded protein: CASSESNANYGYTF. Combining the CDR3 with reference TRBV2 and TRBJ1-2 gives the whole variable domain EPEVTQTPSHQVTQMGQEVILRCVPISNHLYFYWYRQILGQKVEFLVSFYNNEISEKSEIFDDQFSVERPDGSNFTLKIRSTKLEDSAMYFCASSESNANYGYTFGSGTRLTVV.

V and J are TRBV4-2 and TRBJ1-2; 8 positions match TRBD1. The V and J ends lost 0 bases and 4 bases, in that order; junction bases with no gene match: 7. Germline assignment: CDR1 LGHNA and CDR2 YNFKEQ. The length of the CDR3 is 16 residues. The CDR3 DNA sequence: TGTGCCAGCAGCCAAGATGCAGGGGGCGAGGGCTATGGCTACACCTTC. Amino acid sequence: CASSQDAGGEGYGYTF.

The gene calls are TRBV9 and TRBJ1-3, with 9 bases identical to TRBD1. Germline values: CDR1 SGDLS, CDR2 YYNGEE. There are 19 residues in the CDR3. The junction had 14 bases not matched to a gene; V was cut back by 3 bases and J by 1 base. Here the CDR3 DNA reads TGTGCCAGCAGCGCCCGAGGATCTCCGGGACAGGGATCTGGAAACACCATATATTTT. Translation gives CASSARGSPGQGSGNTIYF.

This rearrangement joins TRBV19 to TRBJ2-7, with a possible D match to TRBD1 (6 bases). V lost 5 bases, J lost 1 base, and 12 bases lay in between. Germline lookup yields CDR1 LNHDA and CDR2 SQIVND (reference sequence). The CDR3 contains 14 residues. In DNA, the CDR3 is TGTGCCAGTAGTCTCAGGGGCAATTCCTACGAGCAGTACTTC. Translation gives CASSLRGNSYEQYF.

This clone appeared a few times. The chain is built from TRBV28 and TRBJ1-5, with 10 bases identical to TRBD1. Trimming at V came to 6 bases and at J to 5 bases, leaving 1 base not matched to a gene. This CDR3 is built from 13 residues. The germline V gene has CDR1 MDHEN and CDR2 SYDVKM. CDR3 bases: TGTGCCAGCAGCGGGACAGGGGATCAGCCCCAGCATTTT. This sequence encodes CASSGTGDQPQHF.

The rearrangement links TRBV7-2 to TRBJ2-7; D gene unclear. Germline V gene lookup returns CDR1 SGHTA and CDR2 FQGNSA. V shed 5 bases and J shed 3 bases, with 11 bases lying between them. The CDR3 sequence is 13 residues long. The DNA for the CDR3 is TGTGCCAGCAGCCCCCTCCTTGGCTACGAGCAGTACTTC. Translating it yields CASSPLLGYEQYF.

The J gene is TRBJ2-7, the V gene TRBV6-5; 7 nucleotides line up with TRBD1. CDR3 length: 14 amino acids. CDR1 is MNHEY, CDR2 SVGAGI, per germline. With 6 bases clipped from V and 3 bases from J, the junction kept 8 bases outside the gene matches. CDR3 residues: CASSRKGDSYEQYF. CDR3 nucleotides: TGTGCCAGCAGCCGAAAGGGGGACAGCTACGAGCAGTACTTC.

This chain uses TRBV14 with TRBJ2-3; 9 bases are shared with TRBD2. CDR3 length equals 16 residues. Germline lookup yields CDR1 SGHDN and CDR2 FVKESK. V lost 4 bases, J lost 1 base, and 6 bases stayed unmatched. In DNA, the CDR3 is TGTGCCAGCAGCCCAGCGGGACTAGCAGGCACAGATACGCAGTATTTT. This sequence encodes CASSPAGLAGTDTQYF.

The chain uses TRBV7-2 and TRBJ1-1, with 7 bases lining up with TRBD1. The length of the CDR3 is 13 residues. J was trimmed by 4 bases and V by 5 bases; bases with no gene match: 4. Germline CDR1 and CDR2: SGHTA and FQGNSA. The CDR3 here is CASSIYRGTEAFF. The CDR3 DNA follows: TGTGCCAGCAGCATTTACAGGGGCACTGAAGCTTTCTTT.

The chain recombines TRBV5-1 with TRBJ2-5; TRBD1 agrees at 10 bases. Germline V gene data show CDR1 as SGHRS and CDR2 as YFSETQ. The CDR3 runs 15 residues. V lost 0 bases, J lost 5 bases, and 4 bases stayed unmatched. The DNA for the CDR3 is TGCGCCAGCAGCTTGGGGGACAGGGGTTCGGAGACCCAGTACTTC. Protein sequence: CASSLGDRGSETQYF.

The rearrangement uses TRBV4-2 and TRBJ2-2; 10 nucleotides align to TRBD2. Unmatched junction bases numbered 8, after V lost 0 bases and J lost 7 bases. Germline CDR1 reads LGHNA; CDR2 reads YNFKEQ. The CDR3 sequence is 17 residues long. In DNA, the CDR3 is TGTGCCAGCAGCCAAGACCCCAGCGGGGGGGCAGGCGGGGAGCTGTTTTTT. Translating gives CASSQDPSGGAGGELFF.

The chain couples TRBV5-4 to TRBJ2-7; D gene ambiguous. Germline assignment: CDR1 SGHNT and CDR2 YYREEE (reference sequence). The CDR3 consists of 14 residues. Between the trimmed V and J ends, which lost 4 bases and 1 base, there was a span of 12 bases. This CDR3 reads CASSPAGPSYEQYF. The CDR3, as DNA: TGTGCCAGCAGCCCAGCCGGGCCGTCCTACGAGCAGTACTTC. Full variable domain (outside the CDR3, taken from reference TRBV5-4 and TRBJ2-7): ETGVTQSPTHLIKTRGQQVTLRCSSQSGHNTVSWYQQALGQGPQFIFQYYREEENGRGNFPPRFSGLQFPNYSSELNVNALELDDSALYLCASSPAGPSYEQYFGPGTRLTVT.

V gene TRBV6-5 combines with J gene TRBJ1-2; D gene uncertain. This CDR3 has 16 residues. Trimming stripped 0 bases from V and 4 bases from J, with 15 bases between. Per germline, CDR1 MNHEY and CDR2 SVGAGI. The CDR3 DNA is TGTGCCAGCAGTTACTCGACGGAAGGACGGGGCTATGGCTACACCTTC. This encodes CASSYSTEGRGYGYTF.

The V gene is TRBV13, the J gene TRBJ1-2; D remains ambiguous. Between the trimmed V and J ends, which lost 5 bases and 7 bases, there was a span of 17 bases. Germline CDR1 and CDR2: PRHDT and FYEKMQ (reference sequence). The CDR3 contains 14 residues. CDR3 sequence (DNA): TGTGCCAGCAGCCCCCCCTCGGACGGCATTGGCTACACCTTC. Translation gives CASSPPSDGIGYTF.

The J gene is TRBJ2-3, the V gene TRBV5-1; 7 nucleotides match TRBD2. This CDR3 region has 15 residues. V dropped 4 bases and J dropped 1; count of bases not matched to a gene: 6. Germline V gene sequence: CDR1 SGHRS, CDR2 YFSETQ. CDR3 in amino acids: CASSPGAGGTDTQYF. The DNA of the CDR3 is TGCGCCAGCAGCCCGGGCGCGGGGGGCACAGATACGCAGTATTTT.

The chain employs TRBV6-2 or TRBV6-3 and TRBJ1-5, with 9 bases lining up with TRBD1. The CDR3 covers 19 residues. With 2 bases clipped from V and 1 base from J, the junction kept 12 bases outside the gene matches. Germline lookup yields CDR1 MNHEY and CDR2 SVGEGT. The CDR3 nucleotides are TGTGCCAGCAGTTACCTAATCGGGACAGGGTTCGGGAGCAATCAGCCCCAGCATTTT. Translated: CASSYLIGTGFGSNQPQHF.

This clone is deemed medium-sized. V gene TRBV3-1 (or the pseudogene TRBV3-2) combines with J gene TRBJ1-6; unclear D gene. The CDR3 length is 15 residues. V was clipped by 1 base and J by 10 bases, with 14 bases between them. Germline V CDR1 and CDR2: LGHDT, YNNKEL (reference sequence). CDR3 DNA sequence: TGTGCCAGCAGCCAAGGGTCGCCCACTGTGTCACCCCTCCACTTT. This gives the protein CASSQGSPTVSPLHF.